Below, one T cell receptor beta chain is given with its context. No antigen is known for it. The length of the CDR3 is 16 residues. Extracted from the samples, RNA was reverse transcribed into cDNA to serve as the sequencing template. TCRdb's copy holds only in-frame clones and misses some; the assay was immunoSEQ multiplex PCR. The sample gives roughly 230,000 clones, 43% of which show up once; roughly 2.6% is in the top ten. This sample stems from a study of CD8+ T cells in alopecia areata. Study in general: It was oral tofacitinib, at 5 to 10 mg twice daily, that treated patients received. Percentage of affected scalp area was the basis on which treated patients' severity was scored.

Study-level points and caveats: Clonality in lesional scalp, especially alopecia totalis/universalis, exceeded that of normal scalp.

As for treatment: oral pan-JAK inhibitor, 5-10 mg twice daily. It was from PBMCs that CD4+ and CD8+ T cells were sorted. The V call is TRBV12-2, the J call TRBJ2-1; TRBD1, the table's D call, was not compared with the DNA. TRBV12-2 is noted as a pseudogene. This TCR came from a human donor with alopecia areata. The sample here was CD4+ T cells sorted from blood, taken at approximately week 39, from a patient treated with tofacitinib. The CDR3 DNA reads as TGTGCAAGTCGCTTTAGGACAGGCCTTTCCTACAATGAGCAGTTCTTC. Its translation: CASRFRTGLSYNEQFF.